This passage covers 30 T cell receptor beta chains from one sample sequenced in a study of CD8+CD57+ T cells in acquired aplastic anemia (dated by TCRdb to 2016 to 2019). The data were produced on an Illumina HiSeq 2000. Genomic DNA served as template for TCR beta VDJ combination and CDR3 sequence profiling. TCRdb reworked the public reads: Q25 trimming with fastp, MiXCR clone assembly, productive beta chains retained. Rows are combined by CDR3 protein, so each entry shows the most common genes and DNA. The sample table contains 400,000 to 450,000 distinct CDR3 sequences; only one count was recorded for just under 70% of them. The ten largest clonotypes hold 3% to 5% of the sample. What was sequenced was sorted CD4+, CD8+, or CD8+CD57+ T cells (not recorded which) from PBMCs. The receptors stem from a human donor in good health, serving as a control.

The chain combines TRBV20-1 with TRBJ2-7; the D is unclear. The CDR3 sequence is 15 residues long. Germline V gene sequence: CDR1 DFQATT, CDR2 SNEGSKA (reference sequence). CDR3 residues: CSVGNTVAASYEQYF. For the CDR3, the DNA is TGCAGCGTGGGGAACACAGTGGCCGCGTCATACGAGCAGTACTTC.

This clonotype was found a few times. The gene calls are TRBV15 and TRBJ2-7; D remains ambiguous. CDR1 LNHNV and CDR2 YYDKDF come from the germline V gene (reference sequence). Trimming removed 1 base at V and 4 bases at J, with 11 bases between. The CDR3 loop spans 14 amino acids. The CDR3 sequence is CATSRVVAPYEQYF. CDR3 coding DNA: TGTGCCACCAGCAGAGTTGTGGCACCATACGAGCAGTACTTC.

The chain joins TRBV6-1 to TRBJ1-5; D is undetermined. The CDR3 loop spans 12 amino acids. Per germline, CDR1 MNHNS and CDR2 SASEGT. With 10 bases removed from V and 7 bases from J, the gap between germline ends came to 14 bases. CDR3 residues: CAIKPRWQPQHF. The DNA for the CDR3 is TGTGCCATCAAACCGCGGTGGCAGCCCCAGCATTTT.

CDR3 in DNA: TGTGCCAGCAGCCTTCGTAGCGCTTTCTTT. It translates to CASSLRSAFF. This rearrangement joins TRBV7-9 to TRBJ1-1; D is unresolved. The CDR3 is made up of 10 amino acids. Germline CDR1 is SEHNR and CDR2 is FQNEAQ (reference sequence). V lost 5 bases and J 11 bases, leaving 9 bases between the germline ends.

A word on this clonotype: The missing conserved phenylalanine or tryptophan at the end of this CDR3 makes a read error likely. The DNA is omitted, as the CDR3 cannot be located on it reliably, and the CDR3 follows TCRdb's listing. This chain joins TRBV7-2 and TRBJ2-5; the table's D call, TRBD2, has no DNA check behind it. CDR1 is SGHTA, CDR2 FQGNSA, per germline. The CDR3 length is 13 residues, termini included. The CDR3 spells CATSPGTLDSPHH.

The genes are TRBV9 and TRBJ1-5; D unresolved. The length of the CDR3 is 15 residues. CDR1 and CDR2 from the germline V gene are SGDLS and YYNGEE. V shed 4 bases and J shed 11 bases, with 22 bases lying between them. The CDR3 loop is CASSRGVSSKDTQHF. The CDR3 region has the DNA TGTGCCAGCAGCCGAGGCGTTTCTAGCAAAGATACCCAGCATTTT.

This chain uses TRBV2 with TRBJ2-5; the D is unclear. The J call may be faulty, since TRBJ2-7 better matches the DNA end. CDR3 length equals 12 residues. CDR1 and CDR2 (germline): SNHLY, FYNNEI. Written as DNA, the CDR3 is TGTGCCAGCAGTGAAAGTACCTACGAGCAGTACTTC. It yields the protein CASSESTYEQYF.

CDR3 in amino acids: CSVDSDRVGAFF. CDR3 sequence (DNA): TGCAGCGTTGACAGCGACAGGGTGGGAGCTTTCTTT. The V and J genes are TRBV29-1 and TRBJ1-1, with 7 bases lining up with TRBD1. V lost 3 bases and J lost 10; bases outside the gene matches: 8. The CDR3 sequence is 12 residues long. Germline assignment: CDR1 SQVTM and CDR2 ANQGSEA.

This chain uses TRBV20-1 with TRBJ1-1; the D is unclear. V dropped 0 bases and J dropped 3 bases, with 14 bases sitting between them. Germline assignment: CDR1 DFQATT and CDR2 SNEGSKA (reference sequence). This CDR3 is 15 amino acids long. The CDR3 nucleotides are TGCAGTGCTAGAGATAGCGGTGCGGTCTACACTGAAGCTTTCTTT. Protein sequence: CSARDSGAVYTEAFF.

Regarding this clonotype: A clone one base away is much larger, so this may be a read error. For the CDR3, the DNA is TGTGCCAGCGGTGTAAACCCGGGACAGGGTCTCTATGGCTACACCTTC. Translating gives CASGVNPGQGLYGYTF. The V call is TRBV10-3, the J call TRBJ1-2; 9 bases align to TRBD1. J lost 4 bases, V lost 10 bases, and 16 bases had no gene match. The CDR3 sequence is 16 residues long. Germline-derived CDR1 and CDR2 are ENHRY and SYGVKD.

This chain's CDR3 is CASSPIGTANTEAFF. In nucleotides, the CDR3 is TGTGCCAGTAGTCCCATCGGGACGGCGAACACTGAAGCTTTCTTT. The rearrangement links TRBV19 to TRBJ1-1; D may be TRBD1 (5 bases). This CDR3 comprises 15 residues. Germline values: CDR1 LNHDA, CDR2 SQIVND (reference sequence). V was cut by 5 bases and J by 1 base, with 14 bases left in between.

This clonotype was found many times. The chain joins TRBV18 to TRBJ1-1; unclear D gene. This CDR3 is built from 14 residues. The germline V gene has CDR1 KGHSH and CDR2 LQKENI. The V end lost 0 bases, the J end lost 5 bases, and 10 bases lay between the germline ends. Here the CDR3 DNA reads TGTGCCAGCTCACCACCCGGCTTTAGAACTGAAGCTTTCTTT. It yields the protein CASSPPGFRTEAFF.

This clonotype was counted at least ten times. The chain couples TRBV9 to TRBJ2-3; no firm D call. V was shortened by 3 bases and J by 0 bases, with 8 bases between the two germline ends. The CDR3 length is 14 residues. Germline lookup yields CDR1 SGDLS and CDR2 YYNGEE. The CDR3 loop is CASSARTSTDTQYF. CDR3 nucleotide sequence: TGTGCCAGCAGCGCCCGGACCAGCACAGATACGCAGTATTTT.

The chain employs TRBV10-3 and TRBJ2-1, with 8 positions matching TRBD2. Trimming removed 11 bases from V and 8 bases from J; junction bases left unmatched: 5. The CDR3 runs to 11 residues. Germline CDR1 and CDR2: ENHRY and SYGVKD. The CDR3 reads CAVAGTDEQFF. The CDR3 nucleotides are TGTGCCGTAGCGGGGACCGATGAGCAGTTCTTC.

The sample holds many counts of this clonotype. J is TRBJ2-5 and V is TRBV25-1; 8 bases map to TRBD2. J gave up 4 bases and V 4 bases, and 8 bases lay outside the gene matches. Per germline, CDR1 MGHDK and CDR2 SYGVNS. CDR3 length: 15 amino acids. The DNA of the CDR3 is TGTGCCAGCAGTGCCCGGCGGGGGGCTGGAGAGACCCAGTACTTC. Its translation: CASSARRGAGETQYF.

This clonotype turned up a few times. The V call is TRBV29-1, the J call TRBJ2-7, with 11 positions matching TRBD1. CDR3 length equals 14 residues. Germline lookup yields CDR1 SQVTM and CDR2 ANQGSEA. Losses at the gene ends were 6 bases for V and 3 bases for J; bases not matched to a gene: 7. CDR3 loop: CSVWTGTGGYEQYF. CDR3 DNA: TGCAGCGTATGGACAGGGACAGGGGGCTACGAGCAGTACTTC.

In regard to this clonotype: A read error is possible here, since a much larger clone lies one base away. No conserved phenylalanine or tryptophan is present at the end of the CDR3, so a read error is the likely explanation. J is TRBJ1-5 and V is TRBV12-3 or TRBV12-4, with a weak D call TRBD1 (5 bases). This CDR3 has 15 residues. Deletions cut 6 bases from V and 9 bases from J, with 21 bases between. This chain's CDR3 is CASSQGTSNGLPQHL. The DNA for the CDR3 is TGTGCCAGCAGCCAAGGGACCTCTAATGGTTTGCCCCAGCATCTT.

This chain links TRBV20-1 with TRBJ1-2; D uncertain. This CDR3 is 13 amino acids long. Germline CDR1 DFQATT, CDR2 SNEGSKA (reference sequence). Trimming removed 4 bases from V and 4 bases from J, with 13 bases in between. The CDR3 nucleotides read TGCAGTGCTAACCGGGCCTCTAGCTATGGCTACACCTTC. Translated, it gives CSANRASSYGYTF.

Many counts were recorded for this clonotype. The CDR3 region is CASGGGFQETQYF. CDR3 bases: TGCGCCAGCGGCGGGGGGTTCCAAGAGACCCAGTACTTC. The chain joins TRBV5-1 to TRBJ2-5, with 8 nucleotides matching TRBD2. Germline CDR1 is SGHRS and CDR2 is YFSETQ. This CDR3 spans 13 amino acids. V was pared by 7 bases and J by 1 base, with 3 bases of the junction left unmatched.

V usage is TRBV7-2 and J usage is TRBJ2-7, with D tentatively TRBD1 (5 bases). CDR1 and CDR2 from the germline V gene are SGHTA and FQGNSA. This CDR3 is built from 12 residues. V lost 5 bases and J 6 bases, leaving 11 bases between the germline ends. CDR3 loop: CASSHLTAEQYF. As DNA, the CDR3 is TGTGCCAGCAGCCACTTGACAGCCGAGCAGTACTTC.

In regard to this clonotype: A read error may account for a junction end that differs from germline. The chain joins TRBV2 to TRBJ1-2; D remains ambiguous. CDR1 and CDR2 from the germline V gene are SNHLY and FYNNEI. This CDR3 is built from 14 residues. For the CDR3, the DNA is TGTGCCAGCAGTGAGTCTCGAAACACCGGGGAGTACACCTTT. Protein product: CASSESRNTGEYTF. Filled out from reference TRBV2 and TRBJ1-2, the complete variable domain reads EPEVTQTPSHQVTQMGQEVILRCVPISNHLYFYWYRQILGQKVEFLVSFYNNEISEKSEIFDDQFSVERPDGSNFTLKIRSTKLEDSAMYFCASSESRNTGEYTFGSGTRLTVV.

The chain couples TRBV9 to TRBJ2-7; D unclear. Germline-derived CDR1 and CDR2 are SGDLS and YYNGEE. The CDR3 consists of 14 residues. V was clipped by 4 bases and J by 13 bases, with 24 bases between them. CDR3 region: CASSPHSAYEQYYF. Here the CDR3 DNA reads TGTGCCAGCAGCCCGCACTCGGCCTACGAGCAGTACTACTTC. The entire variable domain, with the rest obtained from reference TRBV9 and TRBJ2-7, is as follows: DSGVTQTPKHLITATGQRVTLRCSPRSGDLSVYWYQQSLDQGLQFLIQYYNGEERAKGNILERFSAQQFPDLHSELNLSSLELGDSALYFCASSPHSAYEQYYFGPGTRLTVT.

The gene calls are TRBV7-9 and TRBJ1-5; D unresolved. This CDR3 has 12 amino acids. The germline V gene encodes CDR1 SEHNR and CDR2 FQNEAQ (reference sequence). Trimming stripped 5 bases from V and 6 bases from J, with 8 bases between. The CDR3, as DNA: TGTGCCAGCAGCGCACTAACTCAGCCCCAGCATTTT. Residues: CASSALTQPQHF.

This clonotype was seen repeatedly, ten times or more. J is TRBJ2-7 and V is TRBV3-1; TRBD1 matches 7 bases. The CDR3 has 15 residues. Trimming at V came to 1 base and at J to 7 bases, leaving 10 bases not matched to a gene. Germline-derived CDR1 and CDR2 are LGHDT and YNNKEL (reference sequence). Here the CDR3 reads CASSQVGDRVREQYF. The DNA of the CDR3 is TGTGCCAGCAGCCAAGTCGGAGACAGGGTTCGGGAGCAGTACTTC.

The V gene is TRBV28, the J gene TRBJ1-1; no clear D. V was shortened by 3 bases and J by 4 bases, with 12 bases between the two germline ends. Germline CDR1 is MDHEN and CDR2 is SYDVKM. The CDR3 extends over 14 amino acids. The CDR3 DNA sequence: TGTGCCAGCAGTTTGTCGGTGTTGGGCACTGAAGCTTTCTTT. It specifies CASSLSVLGTEAFF.

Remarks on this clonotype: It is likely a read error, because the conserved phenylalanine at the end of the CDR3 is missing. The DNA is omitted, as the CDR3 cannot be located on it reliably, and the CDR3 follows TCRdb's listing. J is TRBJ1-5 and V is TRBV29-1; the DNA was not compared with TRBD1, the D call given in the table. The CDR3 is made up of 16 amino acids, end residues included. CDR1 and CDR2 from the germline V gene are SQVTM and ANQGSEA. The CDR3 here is CSVVKDRDVETQYFGP.

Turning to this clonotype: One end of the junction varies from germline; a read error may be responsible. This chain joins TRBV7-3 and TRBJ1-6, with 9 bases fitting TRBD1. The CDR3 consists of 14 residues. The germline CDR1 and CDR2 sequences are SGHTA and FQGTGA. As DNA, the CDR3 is TGTGCCACCAGCCGGACAGGGGATAAATCGACCCACCACTTT. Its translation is CATSRTGDKSTHHF.

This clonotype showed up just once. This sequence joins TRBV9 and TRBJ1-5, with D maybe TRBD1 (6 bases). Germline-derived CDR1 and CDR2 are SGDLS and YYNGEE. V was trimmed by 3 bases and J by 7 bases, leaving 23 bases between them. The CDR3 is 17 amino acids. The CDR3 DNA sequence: TGTGCCAGCAGCGAAACAGGGCAAGAGACTAGCTACCAGCCCCAGCATTTT. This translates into CASSETGQETSYQPQHF. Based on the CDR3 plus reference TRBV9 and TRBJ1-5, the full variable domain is DSGVTQTPKHLITATGQRVTLRCSPRSGDLSVYWYQQSLDQGLQFLIQYYNGEERAKGNILERFSAQQFPDLHSELNLSSLELGDSALYFCASSETGQETSYQPQHFGDGTRLSIL.

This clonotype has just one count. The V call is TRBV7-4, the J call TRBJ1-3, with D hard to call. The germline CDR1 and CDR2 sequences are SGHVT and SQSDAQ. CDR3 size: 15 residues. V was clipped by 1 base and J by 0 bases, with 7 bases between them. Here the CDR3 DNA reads TGTGCCAGCAGCTTAGGGTGGGACTCTGGAAACACCATATATTTT. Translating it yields CASSLGWDSGNTIYF.

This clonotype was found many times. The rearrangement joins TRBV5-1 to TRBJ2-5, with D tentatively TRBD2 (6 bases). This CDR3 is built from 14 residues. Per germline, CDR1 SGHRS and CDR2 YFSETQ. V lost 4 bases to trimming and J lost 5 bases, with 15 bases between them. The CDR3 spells CASSPGTLGETQYF. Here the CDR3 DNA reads TGCGCCAGCAGCCCTGGGACTCTGGGGGAGACCCAGTACTTC.